What follows are 26 T cell receptor beta chains derived from one specimen sequenced in a study of blood T cells in healthy people across ages. Together with a sample-barcoded 5' primer, a J-beta primer mix was included in a second PCR lasting about 7 to 12 cycles. Via MiXCR, TCRdb re-called the 5' RACE reads, giving one row per CDR3 protein. The table includes hundreds of thousands of distinct CDR3 sequences, more than 20% detected once. Sequencing was carried out using blood. The receptors originated from a man aged 70-80 years in good health.

The genes are TRBV30 and TRBJ2-1, with 7 nucleotides matching TRBD2. Trimming at V came to 2 bases and at J to 9 bases, leaving 13 bases not matched to a gene. The CDR3 covers 15 residues. Germline CDR1 and CDR2: GTSNPN and SVGIG (reference sequence). This chain's CDR3 is CAWSQRAGIRTEQFF. As DNA, the CDR3 is TGTGCCTGGAGTCAACGAGCGGGAATTCGGACTGAGCAGTTCTTC.

This clonotype was seen once. The chain is built from TRBV30 and TRBJ1-4; no definite D call. The CDR3 consists of 11 residues. Germline CDR1 and CDR2: GTSNPN and SVGIG (reference sequence). Trimming pared 2 bases from V and 13 bases from J, leaving 11 bases between. Here the CDR3 reads CAWSNRVTLFF. The CDR3 DNA sequence: TGTGCCTGGAGTAACCGCGTAACACTGTTTTTT.

There are many counts of this clonotype. A much larger clone differs from this one at a single base, so this may be a read error. This rearrangement joins TRBV6-5 to TRBJ2-4, with D unclear. This CDR3 contains 14 residues. Germline lookup yields CDR1 MNHEY and CDR2 SVGAGI. V was clipped by 0 bases and J by 0 bases, with 3 bases between them. The CDR3 loop is CASSYSRAKNIQYF. CDR3 coding DNA: TGTGCCAGCAGTTACTCGAGAGCCAAAAACATTCAGTACTTC.

CDR3 protein: CSASPNDYEQYF. CDR3 sequence (DNA): TGCAGTGCTAGCCCGAACGACTACGAGCAGTACTTC. This chain joins TRBV20-1 and TRBJ2-7; no reliable D call. The CDR3 runs to 12 residues. V was clipped by 3 bases and J by 3 bases, with 9 bases between them. Germline V gene sequence: CDR1 DFQATT, CDR2 SNEGSKA (reference sequence).

The chain uses TRBV7-3 and TRBJ1-4; 7 positions agree with TRBD1. Germline V gene data show CDR1 as SGHTA and CDR2 as FQGTGA. The CDR3 totals 12 residues. V lost 5 bases to trimming and J lost 8 bases; unmatched junction nucleotides: 2. The chain's CDR3 is CASSNRGEKLFF. DNA of the CDR3: TGTGCCAGCAGCAACAGGGGCGAAAAACTGTTTTTT.

A few counts support this clonotype. The CDR3 nucleotides are TGTGCCAGCAGCCAAGAACGAGGGGCCCAAGAGACCCAGTACTTC. Protein product: CASSQERGAQETQYF. The chain uses TRBV3-1 and TRBJ2-5; either TRBD1 or TRBD2 may fit D (5 bases each). In germline, CDR1 is LGHDT, CDR2 YNNKEL (reference sequence). V was pared by 0 bases and J by 1 base, with 9 bases between. The CDR3 runs 15 residues.

The rearrangement uses TRBV2 and TRBJ2-5; 11 bases agree with TRBD1. This CDR3 is 16 amino acids long. The germline CDR1 and CDR2 sequences are SNHLY and FYNNEI. The J segment lost 1 base and the V segment lost 6 bases, leaving 7 bases of the junction unmatched. The CDR3 DNA sequence: TGTGCCAGCAGGGTCCTTGGACAGGGGGCCCAAGAGACCCAGTACTTC. It encodes CASRVLGQGAQETQYF. Combining the CDR3 with reference TRBV2 and TRBJ2-5 gives the whole variable domain EPEVTQTPSHQVTQMGQEVILRCVPISNHLYFYWYRQILGQKVEFLVSFYNNEISEKSEIFDDQFSVERPDGSNFTLKIRSTKLEDSAMYFCASRVLGQGAQETQYFGPGTRLLVL.

This clonotype has just a few counts. The chain carries TRBV21-1 and TRBJ2-7; the table names TRBD2, a call not compared with the DNA. TRBV21-1 is an annotated pseudogene. The CDR3 covers 15 residues. The CDR3 sequence is CASSRSLAGVYEQYF. CDR3 nucleotide sequence: TGTGCCAGCAGCAGGTCCCTAGCGGGGGTCTACGAGCAGTACTTC.

The chain employs TRBV20-1 and TRBJ2-6, with a weak D call TRBD1 (5 bases). The CDR3 totals 14 residues. Germline values: CDR1 DFQATT, CDR2 SNEGSKA (reference sequence). Between the trimmed V and J ends, which lost 5 bases and 0 bases, there was a span of 8 bases. This chain's CDR3 is CSAFRGSGANVLTF. CDR3 sequence (DNA): TGCAGTGCTTTTAGGGGCTCTGGGGCCAACGTCCTGACTTTC.

The gene calls are TRBV12-3 or TRBV12-4 and TRBJ2-7; 9 nucleotides align to TRBD2. V shed 8 bases and J 0 bases; nucleotides not matched to a gene: 11. This CDR3 comprises 16 residues. The CDR3 here is CASGELGGRASYEQYF. The CDR3 coding sequence is TGTGCCAGCGGCGAGCTGGGCGGGAGGGCCTCCTACGAGCAGTACTTC.

This chain connects TRBV20-1 to TRBJ1-5; D possibly corresponds to TRBD1 (6 bases). Germline values: CDR1 DFQATT, CDR2 SNEGSKA (reference sequence). This CDR3 region has 14 residues. V gave up 5 bases and J gave up 0 bases, with 11 bases separating them. The CDR3 sequence: CSASGQISNQPQHF. CDR3 nucleotide sequence: TGCAGTGCTTCAGGACAGATTAGCAATCAGCCCCAGCATTTT.

Comments on this clonotype: It is likely a read error, because the conserved phenylalanine at the end of the CDR3 is missing. The chain has TRBV18 and TRBJ1-2; 7 nucleotides align to TRBD1. The CDR3 spans 16 residues. Unmatched junction bases numbered 6, after V lost 2 bases and J lost 0 bases. Germline lookup yields CDR1 KGHSH and CDR2 LQKENI. The CDR3 is CASSPILGQTNYGYTS. The CDR3 coding sequence is TGTGCCAGCTCACCAATTTTGGGACAGACTAACTATGGCTACACCTCC.

This clonotype was found a few times. The chain employs TRBV15 and TRBJ2-3; the D gene is possibly TRBD2 (6 bases). Trimming cost V 5 bases and J 4 bases, with 16 bases left between them. In germline, CDR1 is LNHNV, CDR2 YYDKDF (reference sequence). The length of the CDR3 is 15 residues. The CDR3, as DNA: TGTGCCACCAGCCTAGGGAGACTAGACGCAGATACGCAGTATTTT. Translation: CATSLGRLDADTQYF.

This clonotype was found a few times. The chain uses TRBV12-3 or TRBV12-4 and TRBJ2-7; D is ambiguous. This CDR3 has 18 residues. Trimming left V 0 bases short and J 0 bases short, with 18 bases between. The CDR3 here is CASSLALTASVLSYEQYF. In nucleotides, the CDR3 is TGTGCCAGCAGTTTAGCGCTAACGGCATCCGTTCTCTCCTACGAGCAGTACTTC.

This clonotype showed up many times. The chain combines TRBV12-3 or TRBV12-4 with TRBJ2-7, with D maybe TRBD2 (5 bases). The CDR3 extends over 13 amino acids. Trimming took 3 bases from V and 0 from J, leaving 6 bases between them. The CDR3 spells CASSFAGSYEQYF. CDR3 bases: TGTGCCAGCAGTTTTGCGGGCTCCTACGAGCAGTACTTC.

The chain combines TRBV18 with TRBJ1-3, with D uncertain. Germline values: CDR1 KGHSH, CDR2 LQKENI. Trimming stripped 3 bases from V and 2 bases from J, with 8 bases between. This CDR3 is built from 14 residues. DNA for the CDR3: TGTGCCAGCTCACCCCCAGCGACTGGAAACACCATATATTTT. It encodes CASSPPATGNTIYF.

This clonotype turned up a few times. The chain couples TRBV12-3 or TRBV12-4 to TRBJ1-4; 10 bases map to TRBD1. The CDR3 sequence is 15 residues long. V lost 6 bases to trimming and J lost 4 bases; unmatched junction nucleotides: 5. CDR3 nucleotides: TGTGCCAGCAGCCGGGACAGGGGAGTTAATGAAAAACTGTTTTTT. This encodes CASSRDRGVNEKLFF.

The rearrangement links TRBV29-1 to TRBJ2-7; possible D gene TRBD2, 5 bases. The CDR3 extends over 13 amino acids. The germline gives CDR1 SQVTM, CDR2 ANQGSEA. Deletions cut 5 bases from V and 4 bases from J, with 15 bases between. DNA of the CDR3: TGCAGCGTTTCGGTCGAGGGAAAATACGAGCAGTACTTC. Amino acid sequence: CSVSVEGKYEQYF.

This sequence joins TRBV5-5 and TRBJ2-7; TRBD1 is a possible D gene (6 bases). The CDR3 extends over 13 amino acids. Germline CDR1 reads SGHKS; CDR2 reads YYEKEE (reference sequence). Between the trimmed V and J ends, which lost 4 bases and 3 bases, there was a span of 11 bases. The CDR3: CASSIRGDYEQYF. The DNA for the CDR3 is TGTGCCAGCAGCATCAGGGGAGACTACGAGCAGTACTTC. Complete variable domain (other parts from reference TRBV5-5 and TRBJ2-7): DAGVTQSPTHLIKTRGQQVTLRCSPISGHKSVSWYQQVLGQGPQFIFQYYEKEERGRGNFPDRFSARQFPNYSSELNVNALLLGDSALYLCASSIRGDYEQYFGPGTRLTVT.

The J gene is TRBJ2-4, the V gene TRBV12-3 or TRBV12-4; the D is unclear. This CDR3 comprises 15 residues. The V gene lost 5 bases and the J gene lost 8 bases, with 19 bases spanning the gap. The CDR3 DNA follows: TGTGCCAGCAGTCCAACCTTCACCGCTAGGGACATTCAGTACTTC. Translated: CASSPTFTARDIQYF.

The chain is built from TRBV19 and TRBJ2-1, with 9 bases identical to TRBD1. The CDR3 extends over 20 amino acids. Germline CDR1 and CDR2: LNHDA and SQIVND (reference sequence). Losses at the gene ends were 6 bases for V and 7 bases for J; bases not matched to a gene: 25. The CDR3 reads CASSQLPGQGLLQSRNEQFF. The CDR3 DNA follows: TGTGCCAGTAGCCAACTTCCGGGACAGGGTTTGCTACAATCTAGAAATGAGCAGTTCTTC. The full variable domain, in which reference TRBV19 and TRBJ2-1 provide the parts outside the CDR3, is DGGITQSPKYLFRKEGQNVTLSCEQNLNHDAMYWYRQDPGQGLRLIYYSQIVNDFQKGDIAEGYSVSREKKESFPLTVTSAQKNPTAFYLCASSQLPGQGLLQSRNEQFFGPGTRLTVL.

The DNA of the CDR3 is TGTGCCAGCAGCTTAGCGGCCTCCGAGGTAGATACGCAGTATTTT. Amino acid sequence: CASSLAASEVDTQYF. The rearrangement uses TRBV7-2 and TRBJ2-3; D is undetermined. CDR1 and CDR2 from the germline V gene are SGHTA and FQGNSA. V was clipped by 0 bases and J by 5 bases, with 12 bases between them. The CDR3 has 15 amino acids.

There are many counts of this clonotype. The chain combines TRBV5-1 with TRBJ1-1; tentatively, D is TRBD1 (5 bases). CDR1 SGHRS and CDR2 YFSETQ come from the germline V gene. CDR3 length equals 16 residues. V lost 2 bases to trimming and J lost 3 bases, with 17 bases between them. The CDR3 spells CASSFPLGGSDTEAFF. The CDR3 DNA sequence: TGCGCCAGCAGCTTTCCCCTTGGGGGGTCGGACACTGAAGCTTTCTTT.

The rearrangement links TRBV9 to TRBJ1-1; D not resolved. The CDR3 runs to 16 residues. Between the trimmed V and J ends, which lost 0 bases and 1 base, there was a span of 13 bases. The germline V gene encodes CDR1 SGDLS and CDR2 YYNGEE. CDR3 nucleotide sequence: TGTGCCAGCAGCGTAGAAAGCATGGGCGCGAACACTGAAGCTTTCTTT. It codes for CASSVESMGANTEAFF.

This clonotype has more than one count but fewer than ten. The chain couples TRBV24-1 to TRBJ2-1; D remains unclear. The CDR3 sequence is 13 residues long. Germline CDR1 reads KGHDR; CDR2 reads SFDVKD. With 5 bases removed from V and 4 bases from J, the gap between germline ends came to 8 bases. The CDR3 region has the DNA TGTGCCACCAGTGCGCGATTATACAATGAGCAGTTCTTC. This sequence encodes CATSARLYNEQFF.

The chain recombines TRBV5-1 with TRBJ1-1, with D possibly being TRBD1 (5 bases). In germline, CDR1 is SGHRS, CDR2 YFSETQ. The CDR3 sequence is 12 residues long. Deletions cut 4 bases from V and 8 bases from J, with 12 bases between. Here the CDR3 DNA reads TGCGCCAGCAGCCTAATGGGGGGAGAAGCTTTCTTT. Translating gives CASSLMGGEAFF.